This T cell receptor beta chain was documented in a study of long-term antiretroviral therapy in people with HIV (dated by TCRdb to between 2020 and 2023). Study-wide context: The earliest samples were collected approximately a decade before the 2015 WHO recommendation for immediate ART, a period when ART was typically delayed until CD4 counts fell. A retrospective serial study tested whether ART initiation and durable HIV suppression were associated with changes in peripheral blood TRB repertoire composition and diversity. A total of under 250 cryopreserved PBMC samples came from approximately 30 adults with confirmed HIV infection and were collected serially over a mean of roughly six years (range 1-12). Of the roughly 30 participants with HIV, roughly 10 were female. Test extractions of a monoclonal T-cell line alongside a few dozen polyclonal samples showed no cross-contamination during QIAcube processing.

Paper-wide results and their limitations: Limited PBMC availability meant only the TCR beta chain was sequenced, without alpha chain pairing. Samples dated from the mid-2000s to the late 2010s, and the ART regimens used may be less effective than current ones. Narrower CDR3 length ranges were observed in HIV repertoires than in controls, and an antigen-experienced repertoire with only a slight naive shift after ART was suggested by the network structure. Starting ART was linked to a significant rise in TRB diversity, yet even with long-term ART the diversity remained significantly lower than in transplant donor controls. Expanded TRB clones identified before ART initiation dominated the repertoire across all time points, though the dominance fluctuated and decreased in many PLHIV after ART. Because pre-ART samples had limited cell numbers, profiling was done on unsorted PBMC rather than on sorted CD4+ and CD8+ T cells. Inferences about post-ART repertoire changes are limited because no data were available on ART adherence, viral resistance or therapy changes.

Sequencing of the TRB variable region was done with the immunoSEQ hsTCRB v3.0 assay at survey level resolution. The targeted TRB sequencing depth was roughly 35,000-50,000 T-cell genomes per sample. TRB libraries were pooled and sequenced on an Illumina MiSeq using a v3 150-cycle kit. The authors processed their data as follows. Repertoire analysis was run in R within a reproducible Nextflow workflow that covered QC, data transformation and analysis. LymphoSeq2, an R package for exploring AIRR-Seq data, was used to implement custom analyses. Several samples that yielded fewer than 5000 total TRB sequences were excluded, so that around 190 HIV repertoires were analyzed. Among the 170 to 200 retained HIV repertoires, 59 were collected before ART initiation and approximately 130 after ART initiation. Repertoires were downsampled to 5000 TRB nucleotide sequences, with summary statistics averaged over 100 downsampling iterations. The analysis kept only TRB sequences whose CDR3 regions were at least seven amino acids long. Two measures captured diversity: a Shannon entropy-derived clonality score and the Gini coefficient. Repertoire networks linked the top 5000 CDR3 amino acid sequences whenever two sequences differed by an edit distance of one. For TRB CDR3 amino acid sequences, GLIPH2 was used to predict antigen specificity groups and MHC restriction. Known CMV, EBV, HIV or tissue antigen associations were flagged by matching CDR3 amino acid sequences against VDJdb and McPAS-TCR. Pre-ART, post-ART and control groups were compared with Wilcoxon signed-rank tests and Holm-Bonferroni correction. This immuneACCESS table, as held by TCRdb, lists in-frame sequences with V and J called but not all clones. Of the missing ones, under half trace to an unresolved V gene in checked studies; the others have no known cause. The V and J calls and clone size were taken over from that table, and D and trimming were inferred from the DNA. The sample yields 34,000 or so clones; approximately 93% were counted once. The top ten clonotypes cover 3.5% to 4.5% of the sample.

Taken from cysteine to phenylalanine, the CDR3 has 15 residues. Only the CDR3 region is kept as DNA, spanning 45 bases read in frame from base 1. Based on the germline V gene, the CDR1 and CDR2 sequences are LGHNA and YNFKEQ. V trim: 4 bases; J trim: 5 bases; unmatched bases: 5. On this clone itself: Its antigen remains unidentified. No per-base quality is available; no much larger clone lies one base away.

Inclusion was restricted to participants for whom at least one PBMC sample before ART initiation and at least two post-ART samples were available. All participants with HIV were treated in the United States of America. Before DNA extraction, cryopreserved samples of roughly 0.95-10 million PBMC were thawed and washed. At the time of the earliest PBMC sample for each participant with HIV, ages ranged from about 20 to 55 years. Each participant contributed PBMC samples from 1-4 timepoints before ART initiation and 2-8 timepoints after ART initiation, with a median of 7 samples. For every participant, serial HIV viral load, CD4+ T-cell count, ART history and demographic data were obtained. A Qiagen kit on a QIAcube was used to extract genomic DNA from unsorted PBMC, with samples processed in batches of 12.

This clonotype was obtained from a woman aged 45-65 years with HIV. This specimen consisted of unsorted PBMCs, obtained around 5.4 years after starting antiretroviral therapy. This receptor chain uses TRBV4-2 and TRBJ2-1, with 10 junctional bases fitting TRBD2. The nucleotides read TGTGCCAGCAGCCCGTTAGCGGGGGGTCACAATGAGCAGTTCTTC. Protein translation: CASSPLAGGHNEQFF.